This entry lists 14 T cell receptor beta chains sequenced from one sample in a study of siplizumab effects on memory and regulatory T cells (dated 2019 in TCRdb). The library was obtained by the immunoSEQ multiplex PCR assay. TCRdb took this table from immuneACCESS and kept in-frame rearrangements with V and J called. Such tables lack part of the clones; where checked against another copy, unresolved V genes explain under half of the gap, and the rest is unexplained. This sample lists roughly 2,800 clones; roughly 69% were detected once. The top ten clonotypes cover 45% to 65% of the sample. Sequenced: TEMRA CD8+ T cells sorted from blood. The sample's cell subset or site label, in plain terms: unstimulated CD8+ CD45RA+ effector memory T cells. These receptors all come from a human donor in good health.

CDR3 loop: CASSPLLGSSYNEQFF. The CDR3 region has the DNA TGTGCCAGCAGTCCCCTCTTGGGGAGCTCCTACAATGAGCAGTTCTTC. The chain combines TRBV27 with TRBJ2-1, with a tentative D call TRBD2 (5 bases). The CDR3 totals 16 residues. CDR1 is MNHEY and CDR2 is SMNVEV in the germline V gene (reference sequence). The V gene lost 5 bases and the J gene lost 0 bases, with 14 bases spanning the gap.

This clone was counted a few times. This chain links TRBV7-9 with TRBJ1-4; D perhaps matches TRBD1 (5 bases). Germline CDR1 reads SEHNR; CDR2 reads FQNEAQ (reference sequence). V was shortened by 0 bases and J by 0 bases, with 11 bases between the two germline ends. The CDR3 is 17 residues long. Here the CDR3 reads CASSLASGGATNEKLFF. DNA of the CDR3: TGTGCCAGCAGCTTAGCGTCGGGAGGGGCAACTAATGAAAAACTGTTTTTT. Full variable domain (rest looked up from reference TRBV7-9 and TRBJ1-4): DTGVSQNPRHKITKRGQNVTFRCDPISEHNRLYWYRQTLGQGPEFLTYFQNEAQLEKSRLLSDRFSAERPKGSFSTLEIQRTEQGDSAMYLCASSLASGGATNEKLFFGSGTQLSVL.

This sequence joins TRBV19 and TRBJ2-3; 11 positions match TRBD2. The CDR3 consists of 17 residues. From germline, CDR1 is LNHDA and CDR2 SQIVND (reference sequence). The ends lost 4 bases at V and 7 bases at J; junction bases unmatched: 13. The DNA of the CDR3 is TGTGCCAGTAGTACGAGACTAGCGGGGCAAGCGACCTATACGCAGTATTTT. It yields the protein CASSTRLAGQATYTQYF.

In its sample, this clone was seen once. The chain joins TRBV6-5 to TRBJ1-3; D is unresolved. V lost 4 bases, J lost 6 bases, and 4 bases lay in between. The CDR3 length is 11 residues. The V gene's germline CDR1 is MNHEY and CDR2 SVGAGI. CDR3 loop: CASSSENTIYF. Here the CDR3 DNA reads TGTGCCAGCAGTTCGGAAAACACCATATATTTT.

The gene calls are TRBV7-9 and TRBJ2-5; no definite D call. V lost 8 bases and J lost 4, with 20 bases in between. This CDR3 has 15 residues. Germline CDR1 SEHNR, CDR2 FQNEAQ (reference sequence). The CDR3 loop reads CASGDSDTDIETQYF. CDR3 DNA sequence: TGTGCCAGCGGGGATTCAGATACAGACATAGAGACCCAGTACTTC.

The rearrangement uses TRBV5-8 and TRBJ1-1; D might be TRBD1 (6 bases). Germline CDR1 is SGHTS and CDR2 is YDEGEE. The germline V and J ends were trimmed by 2 bases and 4 bases, with 12 bases remaining between them. This CDR3 spans 14 amino acids. The CDR3 coding sequence is TGTGCCAGCAGCTTAGGAGGGGGGAGCACTGAAGCTTTCTTT. Residues: CASSLGGGSTEAFF. The full variable domain, completed using reference TRBV5-8 and TRBJ1-1, is EAGVTQSPTHLIKTRGQQATLRCSPISGHTSVYWYQQALGLGLQFLLWYDEGEERNRGNFPPRFSGRQFPNYSSELNVNALELEDSALYLCASSLGGGSTEAFFGQGTRLTVV.

The chain joins TRBV7-9 to TRBJ2-3; D may be TRBD1 or TRBD2 (5 bases each). Germline V gene lookup returns CDR1 SEHNR and CDR2 FQNEAQ (reference sequence). CDR3 length equals 17 residues. The ends were cut back, 4 bases at V and 4 bases at J, with 21 bases in the middle. Here the CDR3 reads CASSSTTRGHTADTQYF. In DNA form, the CDR3 reads TGTGCCAGCAGCTCGACTACAAGGGGCCATACAGCAGATACGCAGTATTTT.

This clone was seen just once. CDR3 bases: TGTGCCAGCAGCTTATTGAATCAGCCCCAGCATTTT. Residues: CASSLLNQPQHF. The chain uses TRBV7-2 and TRBJ1-5; D gene ambiguous. The germline V gene encodes CDR1 SGHTA and CDR2 FQGNSA. Trimming left V 2 bases short and J 4 bases short, with 3 bases between. The CDR3 extends over 12 amino acids.

In nucleotides, the CDR3 is TGCGCCAGCAGCCAAGTAGCGGGGGGGCTTCGCACAGATACGCAGTATTTT. Amino acids: CASSQVAGGLRTDTQYF. The V and J genes are TRBV4-1 and TRBJ2-3; TRBD2 matches at 11 bases. Unmatched junction bases numbered 4, after V lost 1 base and J lost 1 base. The germline V gene encodes CDR1 MGHRA and CDR2 YSYEKL. This CDR3 comprises 17 residues.

A few counts support this clone. V usage is TRBV5-8 and J usage is TRBJ2-3, with 13 bases aligning to TRBD2. Trimming cost V 6 bases and J 0 bases; bases outside gene matches: 4. This CDR3 comprises 16 residues. Germline V gene lookup returns CDR1 SGHTS and CDR2 YDEGEE. CDR3 nucleotides: TGTGCCAGCACCAGGGGACTAGCGGGGAGCACAGATACGCAGTATTTT. This sequence encodes CASTRGLAGSTDTQYF.

This clone turned up a few times. The genes are TRBV7-2 and TRBJ1-2; 8 nucleotides align to TRBD1. The junction had 3 bases not matched to a gene; V was cut back by 3 bases and J by 6 bases. CDR1 and CDR2 (germline): SGHTA, FQGNSA. This CDR3 is built from 13 residues. The CDR3: CASSLGQVHGYTF. The DNA of the CDR3 is TGTGCCAGCAGCTTGGGACAGGTCCATGGCTACACCTTC.

This clone has a handful of counts. This sequence joins TRBV19 and TRBJ1-1; D uncertain. V lost 3 bases and J 2 bases, leaving 10 bases between the germline ends. The V gene's germline CDR1 is LNHDA and CDR2 SQIVND (reference sequence). There are 14 residues in the CDR3. CDR3 DNA: TGTGCCAGTAGTATTCCAGGCCTAAACACTGAAGCTTTCTTT. Encoded protein: CASSIPGLNTEAFF.

J is TRBJ2-2 and V is TRBV15; D is undetermined. Germline V gives CDR1 LNHNV, CDR2 YYDKDF (reference sequence). Trimming took off 0 bases at V and 0 bases at J, with 11 bases between the two ends. The length of the CDR3 is 17 residues. CDR3 protein: CATSRDGNGANTGELFF. Here the CDR3 DNA reads TGTGCCACCAGCAGAGATGGAAACGGAGCGAACACCGGGGAGCTGTTTTTT.

This sequence joins TRBV15 and TRBJ1-2, with unresolved D. Trimming stripped 0 bases from V and 7 bases from J, with 6 bases between. From germline, CDR1 is LNHNV and CDR2 YYDKDF (reference sequence). CDR3 length: 12 residues. CDR3 amino acids: CATSRDGPGYTF. The CDR3, as DNA: TGTGCCACCAGCAGAGATGGGCCTGGCTACACCTTC.